These 24 T cell receptor beta chains came from one sample sequenced in a study of graft-versus-host responses after intestinal transplantation. These receptors lack a known antigen. This table comes from immunoSEQ multiplex PCR, and its TCRdb copy is limited to in-frame clones, with some not included. The sample consists of fewer than 85,000 clones, 85% to 95% of them appearing once. The material was unstimulated CD8+ T cells sorted from spleen or lymph node cells, obtained before intestinal transplant. These receptors were obtained from a human donor who received an intestinal transplant.

This chain uses TRBV9 with TRBJ2-2; D unresolved. The CDR3 sequence is 13 residues long. V shed 0 bases and J shed 6 bases, with 6 bases lying between them. CDR1 SGDLS and CDR2 YYNGEE come from the germline V gene. CDR3 DNA: TGTGCCAGCAGCGTAGGAATTCCCGGGGAGCTGTTTTTT. The encoded protein is CASSVGIPGELFF.

Note on this clone: This sample includes further DNA sequences coding for the same CDR3. V usage is TRBV27 and J usage is TRBJ2-7, with D possibly being TRBD1 (5 bases). In germline, CDR1 is MNHEY, CDR2 SMNVEV (reference sequence). The CDR3 runs to 14 residues. Trimming stripped 3 bases from V and 0 bases from J, with 9 bases between. The CDR3 DNA is TGTGCCAGCAGTTTGTGGGGCCCCTCCTACGAGCAGTACTTC. Amino acid sequence: CASSLWGPSYEQYF.

The chain has TRBV4-1 and TRBJ2-7, with 16 bases lining up with TRBD2. This CDR3 spans 18 amino acids. Germline V gene data show CDR1 as MGHRA and CDR2 as YSYEKL. The trim removed 0 bases at V and 6 bases at J, leaving 8 bases unmatched. Written as DNA, the CDR3 is TGCGCCAGCAGCCAAGAGGGACTAGCGGGAGGGGATCCGTCCGAGCAGTACTTC. It encodes CASSQEGLAGGDPSEQYF.

The chain recombines TRBV6-5 with TRBJ2-1; 11 positions agree with TRBD2. Germline V gives CDR1 MNHEY, CDR2 SVGAGI. This CDR3 comprises 15 residues. V lost 5 bases and J lost 3; bases outside the gene matches: 3. CDR3 nucleotide sequence: TGTGCCAGCAGTGGAACTAGCGGGAGCTACAATGAGCAGTTCTTC. Residues: CASSGTSGSYNEQFF.

The chain joins TRBV7-9 to TRBJ2-7, with unresolved D. The CDR3 totals 12 residues. Trimming left V 0 bases short and J 3 bases short, with 3 bases between. Per the germline V gene, CDR1 is SEHNR and CDR2 is FQNEAQ (reference sequence). CDR3 sequence reads: CASSLAVYEQYF. The CDR3, as DNA: TGTGCCAGCAGCTTAGCCGTCTACGAGCAGTACTTC.

This chain connects TRBV7-2 to TRBJ2-3, with D unresolved. The V and J ends lost 1 base and 2 bases respectively, with 10 bases between them. From germline, CDR1 is SGHTA and CDR2 FQGNSA. This CDR3 comprises 15 residues. The CDR3 spells CASSLEWRITDTQYF. The DNA of the CDR3 is TGTGCCAGCAGCTTAGAGTGGAGAATCACAGATACGCAGTATTTT.

This chain connects TRBV4-1 to TRBJ2-1, with D perhaps TRBD1 (5 bases). V lost 4 bases and J lost 7, with 11 bases in between. The CDR3 contains 13 residues. CDR1 MGHRA and CDR2 YSYEKL come from the germline V gene. CDR3 nucleotide sequence: TGCGCCAGCAGCCCAGGGCTCGAGAATGAGCAGTTCTTC. It specifies CASSPGLENEQFF.

The chain employs TRBV10-3 and TRBJ1-1; maybe TRBD1 (5 bases). Trimming cost V 6 bases and J 10 bases, with 18 bases left between them. Germline loops: CDR1 ENHRY, CDR2 SYGVKD. The CDR3 has 13 residues. The DNA for the CDR3 is TGTGCCATCAGAAAACCGGACACCCTTGGAGCTTTCTTT. It codes for CAIRKPDTLGAFF.

The chain joins TRBV19 to TRBJ2-7; D may correspond to TRBD1 or TRBD2 (5 bases each). In germline, CDR1 is LNHDA, CDR2 SQIVND (reference sequence). Trimming took 5 bases from V and 3 from J, leaving 14 bases between them. The CDR3 runs to 14 residues. The CDR3 DNA reads as TGTGCCAGTAGTTCGCCAGGGACCATCTACGAGCAGTACTTC. Amino acid sequence: CASSSPGTIYEQYF. Combining the CDR3 with reference TRBV19 and TRBJ2-7 gives the whole variable domain DGGITQSPKYLFRKEGQNVTLSCEQNLNHDAMYWYRQDPGQGLRLIYYSQIVNDFQKGDIAEGYSVSREKKESFPLTVTSAQKNPTAFYLCASSSPGTIYEQYFGPGTRLTVT.

The rearrangement uses TRBV4-1 and TRBJ2-7, with 9 bases matching TRBD1. The CDR3 consists of 16 residues. J was trimmed by 3 bases and V by 4 bases; bases with no gene match: 10. CDR1 is MGHRA, CDR2 YSYEKL, per germline. This CDR3 reads CASSRIRDRDIYEQYF. For the CDR3, the DNA is TGCGCCAGCAGCCGGATCCGGGACAGGGACATCTACGAGCAGTACTTC.

V is TRBV7-9 and J is TRBJ2-5; 9 bases align to TRBD2. The junction had 7 bases not matched to a gene; V was cut back by 5 bases and J by 0 bases. The germline V gene has CDR1 SEHNR and CDR2 FQNEAQ (reference sequence). This CDR3 is 16 amino acids long. The CDR3 sequence: CASSPAGGRDQETQYF. CDR3 coding DNA: TGTGCCAGCAGCCCGGCTGGCGGGAGGGACCAAGAGACCCAGTACTTC.

The chain links TRBV27 to TRBJ1-4; D is unclear. The germline gives CDR1 MNHEY, CDR2 SMNVEV (reference sequence). The germline V and J ends were trimmed by 6 bases and 8 bases, with 16 bases remaining between them. This CDR3 has 14 residues. The CDR3 here is CASSPGVVLEKLFF. In DNA form, the CDR3 reads TGTGCCAGCAGCCCCGGGGTGGTTCTCGAAAAACTGTTTTTT.

DNA for the CDR3: TGTGCCAGCTCACCCGGGACTAGCGGGAGGGAAAACATTCAGTACTTC. This gives the protein CASSPGTSGRENIQYF. The genes are TRBV18 and TRBJ2-4, with TRBD2 identical over 16 bases. CDR1 KGHSH and CDR2 LQKENI come from the germline V gene. The junction had 1 base not matched to a gene; V was cut back by 3 bases and J by 5 bases. CDR3 length: 16 residues.

V is TRBV5-4 and J is TRBJ2-7; possible D gene TRBD2, 5 bases. Trimming stripped 1 base from V and 3 bases from J, with 11 bases between. This CDR3 is built from 14 residues. Germline CDR1 and CDR2: SGHNT and YYREEE (reference sequence). This CDR3 reads CASSLNEGHYEQYF. CDR3 coding DNA: TGTGCCAGCAGCTTGAACGAGGGCCACTACGAGCAGTACTTC.

This chain joins TRBV5-1 and TRBJ2-2; no clear D gene. V lost 0 bases, J lost 5 bases, and 2 bases lay in between. CDR1 SGHRS and CDR2 YFSETQ come from the germline V gene. The CDR3 loop spans 12 amino acids. The CDR3 reads CASSLATGELFF. Written as DNA, the CDR3 is TGCGCCAGCAGCTTGGCGACCGGGGAGCTGTTTTTT.

The chain uses TRBV19 and TRBJ1-2; D is unresolved. Trimming took off 1 base at V and 5 bases at J, with 17 bases between the two ends. The CDR3 is 16 residues long. CDR1 is LNHDA, CDR2 SQIVND, per germline (reference sequence). CDR3 bases: TGTGCCAGTAGTATAGGCTTCGGGGAGGCGCAATATGGCTACACCTTC. It translates to CASSIGFGEAQYGYTF.

V gene TRBV9 combines with J gene TRBJ2-1, with 11 bases matching TRBD2. This CDR3 spans 16 amino acids. The V gene end was trimmed by 3 bases and the J gene end by 7 bases; junction bases not matched to a gene: 9. Germline CDR1 is SGDLS and CDR2 is YYNGEE. This CDR3 reads CASSAETTSGNNEQFF. CDR3 DNA sequence: TGTGCCAGCAGCGCAGAAACGACTAGCGGGAATAATGAGCAGTTCTTC.

The chain combines TRBV4-2 with TRBJ1-5; 7 bases match TRBD1. This CDR3 comprises 15 residues. CDR1 and CDR2 from the germline V gene are LGHNA and YNFKEQ. V lost 0 bases to trimming and J lost 2 bases; unmatched junction nucleotides: 1. The CDR3 region has the DNA TGTGCCAGCAGCCAAGATACAGGGGGCAATCAGCCCCAGCATTTT. This translates into CASSQDTGGNQPQHF.

V gene TRBV6-6 combines with J gene TRBJ1-2; TRBD1 matches at 8 bases. The CDR3 extends over 15 amino acids. Trimming cost V 5 bases and J 3 bases; bases outside gene matches: 8. In germline, CDR1 is MNHNY, CDR2 SVGAGI (reference sequence). As DNA, the CDR3 is TGTGCCAGCAGTACCGCAGACAGGGGAGACTATGGCTACACCTTC. Translated: CASSTADRGDYGYTF.

The V call is TRBV4-3, the J call TRBJ2-7, with 7 nucleotides matching TRBD1. The ends lost 4 bases at V and 1 base at J; junction bases unmatched: 10. Germline V gives CDR1 LGHNA, CDR2 YSLEER. This CDR3 comprises 16 residues. The CDR3 here is CASSPSWTGRSYEQYF. DNA for the CDR3: TGCGCCAGCAGCCCTTCTTGGACAGGCCGATCCTACGAGCAGTACTTC.

This clone showed up just once. The V gene is TRBV7-8, the J gene TRBJ2-7; no clear D gene. V dropped 4 bases and J dropped 2 bases, with 9 bases sitting between them. This CDR3 region has 13 residues. Germline lookup yields CDR1 SGHVS and CDR2 FQNEAQ. For the CDR3, the DNA is TGTGCCAGCAGCTCCCCCACCACCTACGAGCAGTACTTC. Translation: CASSSPTTYEQYF.

Here the CDR3 reads CASSQAPGGYGANVLTF. The CDR3 coding sequence is TGTGCCAGCAGCCAAGCCCCGGGAGGATATGGGGCCAACGTCCTGACTTTC. V gene TRBV14 combines with J gene TRBJ2-6; 7 bases fit TRBD2. Germline V gene sequence: CDR1 SGHDN, CDR2 FVKESK. With V trimmed by 1 base and J by 3 bases, 6 bases remained unmatched. The CDR3 has 17 residues.

V usage is TRBV11-2 and J usage is TRBJ2-3, with no clear D. The CDR3 loop spans 17 amino acids. Germline V lookup: CDR1 SGHAT, CDR2 FQNNGV. Trimming left V 1 base short and J 3 bases short, with 17 bases between. The CDR3 DNA reads as TGTGCCAGCAGCTTAGTCCCAACTACGATGGTTACAGATACGCAGTATTTT. Translated, it gives CASSLVPTTMVTDTQYF. Based on the CDR3 plus reference TRBV11-2 and TRBJ2-3, the full variable domain is EAGVAQSPRYKIIEKRQSVAFWCNPISGHATLYWYQQILGQGPKLLIQFQNNGVVDDSQLPKDRFSAERLKGVDSTLKIQPAKLEDSAVYLCASSLVPTTMVTDTQYFGPGTRLTVL.

Only one count was recorded for this clone. The chain carries TRBV6-1 and TRBJ2-1; D is undetermined. This CDR3 is built from 15 residues. CDR1 and CDR2 (germline): MNHNS, SASEGT. Trimming shortened V by 3 bases and J by 0 bases, and 9 bases separated the two germline ends. The CDR3 bases are TGTGCCAGCAGTGACGGTTATACCTCCTACAATGAGCAGTTCTTC. Amino acids: CASSDGYTSYNEQFF.